Shown below are 12 T cell receptor beta chains from a single sample sequenced in a study of molecular identifiers for immune sequencing clone quantification (dated by TCRdb to 2016 to 2019). The library was prepared using PCR. This sample was sequenced with a NextSeq 500. Clones were called with MiXCR by TCRdb after fastp trimmed the public reads at Q25, and only in-frame beta chains were retained. Identical CDR3 proteins give one entry, which carries the most common genes and DNA. The sample yields hundreds of thousands of distinct CDR3 sequences; roughly 27% were counted once. About 0.73% of the sample lies in the top ten. The sample was naive CD8+ T cells from blood, with Jurkat cell RNA spiked in. The sample's cell subset or site label, decoded: FACS-sorted CD8+CD4-CCR7+CD45RA+ naive T cells. The receptors derive from a human donor in good health. Some libraries in this study had Jurkat cell RNA spiked in.

This clonotype was seen a few times. This chain links TRBV30 with TRBJ1-1, with D possibly being TRBD1 (6 bases). CDR1 and CDR2 from the germline V gene are GTSNPN and SVGIG (reference sequence). There are 16 residues in the CDR3. V dropped 0 bases and J dropped 4 bases, with 18 bases sitting between them. This CDR3 is CAWSVQGRAVSTEAFF. In nucleotides, the CDR3 is TGTGCCTGGAGTGTACAGGGCAGGGCAGTGTCCACTGAAGCTTTCTTT.

This clonotype was seen many times. This rearrangement joins TRBV5-1 to TRBJ1-1, with D uncertain. This CDR3 comprises 13 residues. CDR1 and CDR2 (germline): SGHRS, YFSETQ. Trimming shortened V by 5 bases and J by 1 base, and 9 bases separated the two germline ends. The CDR3 reads CASRTPPNTEAFF. Here the CDR3 DNA reads TGCGCCAGCAGAACCCCCCCGAACACTGAAGCTTTCTTT.

In this sample, this clonotype turned up many times. J is TRBJ1-1 and V is TRBV20-1, with D unclear. Between the trimmed V and J ends, which lost 0 bases and 5 bases, there was a span of 16 bases. This CDR3 contains 15 residues. Germline V gene data show CDR1 as DFQATT and CDR2 as SNEGSKA (reference sequence). The CDR3 bases are TGCAGTGCTAGAGATTTGTTCGGGTTTCGGACTGAAGCTTTCTTT. It is translated as CSARDLFGFRTEAFF.

This clonotype was seen many times. J is TRBJ1-1 and V is TRBV4-1; no reliable D call. CDR1 is MGHRA and CDR2 is YSYEKL in the germline V gene. Trimming cost V 5 bases and J 0 bases, with 10 bases left between them. This CDR3 is 14 amino acids long. CDR3 nucleotides: TGCGCCAGCAGCGCAGCCCACCTGAACACTGAAGCTTTCTTT. Residues: CASSAAHLNTEAFF.

On this clonotype itself: Mismatch with germline at one junction end may stem from a read error. The genes are TRBV27 and TRBJ2-1; 7 bases map to TRBD2. Germline V gene lookup returns CDR1 MNHEY and CDR2 SMNVEV (reference sequence). This CDR3 has 17 amino acids. CDR3 DNA: TGTGCCAGCAGCTTACTCTCCCCTAGCGGATCCTACAATGAGAAGTTCTTC. It encodes CASSLLSPSGSYNEKFF.

This sequence joins TRBV5-6 and TRBJ2-1; 9 nucleotides match TRBD2. Losses at the gene ends were 0 bases for V and 5 bases for J; bases not matched to a gene: 3. The CDR3 spans 15 residues. Per the germline V gene, CDR1 is SGHDT and CDR2 is YYEEEE. CDR3 region: CASSLVLAGHNEQFF. The CDR3 DNA is TGTGCCAGCAGCTTGGTTCTAGCGGGACACAATGAGCAGTTCTTC.

At least ten counts were recorded for this clonotype. The V gene is TRBV7-9, the J gene TRBJ1-5; a weak D match, TRBD1 (6 bases). Trimming removed 6 bases from V and 0 bases from J, with 12 bases in between. Germline V gene sequence: CDR1 SEHNR, CDR2 FQNEAQ (reference sequence). The CDR3 has 15 residues. The CDR3 nucleotides read TGTGCCAGCAGTTCTGGACAGAATAGCAATCAGCCCCAGCATTTT. As protein: CASSSGQNSNQPQHF.

The chain carries TRBV27 and TRBJ2-7; D may match TRBD1 or TRBD2 (6 bases each). The V gene lost 4 bases and the J gene lost 4 bases, with 11 bases spanning the gap. CDR1 and CDR2 from the germline V gene are MNHEY and SMNVEV (reference sequence). The CDR3 spans 13 residues. CDR3 sequence (DNA): TGTGCCAGCAGTTGGAGGGACAATTACGAGCAGTACTTC. This gives the protein CASSWRDNYEQYF.

This clonotype was observed many times. The chain has TRBV4-1 and TRBJ1-1; possible D gene TRBD1, 6 bases. This CDR3 spans 14 amino acids. The V end was cut by 1 base, the J end by 5 bases, with 11 bases between. CDR1 MGHRA and CDR2 YSYEKL come from the germline V gene. CDR3 amino acids: CASSQGWGLTEAFF. The DNA for the CDR3 is TGCGCCAGCAGCCAAGGTTGGGGGCTGACTGAAGCTTTCTTT.

This clonotype was observed a handful of times. The CDR3 DNA follows: TGTGCCAGTAGTATGGAGACTAGCGTGTTTTCAGATACGCAGTATTTT. It is translated as CASSMETSVFSDTQYF. The rearrangement joins TRBV19 to TRBJ2-3, with 8 nucleotides matching TRBD2. The germline V gene has CDR1 LNHDA and CDR2 SQIVND (reference sequence). The CDR3 is 16 amino acids. Trimming removed 3 bases from V and 4 bases from J; junction bases left unmatched: 9.

A few counts support this clonotype. The chain couples TRBV14 to TRBJ2-7; no reliable D call. The CDR3 covers 14 residues. Trimming removed 1 base at V and 3 bases at J, with 10 bases between. Germline CDR1 SGHDN, CDR2 FVKESK. CDR3 DNA: TGTGCCAGCAGCCAAGTAAGAGACTTCTACGAGCAGTACTTC. It encodes CASSQVRDFYEQYF.

At least ten counts were recorded for this clonotype. This chain links TRBV23-1 with TRBJ2-3; maybe TRBD1 (6 bases). TRBV23-1 is an ORF; its function is uncertain. This CDR3 has 18 residues. Trimming removed 2 bases at V and 0 bases at J, with 18 bases between. The CDR3 nucleotides are TGCGCCAGCAGTCAAATCCGGGACATACTCCATAGCACAGATACGCAGTATTTT. This encodes CASSQIRDILHSTDTQYF.